This record covers a single TCR beta chain. Its antigen is currently unknown. This sample was included in a study of cytomegalovirus exposure and HLA in healthy donors. Study-wide results and limits: For most TCR beta V segments, an earlier analysis put the productive rate at about 90% or about 30% of the time.

Primers: 60 Vbeta forward and 13 Jbeta reverse. This table comes from immunoSEQ multiplex PCR, and its TCRdb copy is limited to in-frame clones, with some not included. This table has over 90,000 clones, about three quarters appearing once. The J segment lost 2 bases and the V segment lost 6 bases, leaving 12 bases of the junction unmatched. The CDR3 extends over 16 amino acids. Germline V gene data show CDR1 as SNHLY and CDR2 as FYNNEI. The TCR originated in a man aged 40-55 years in good health and CMV-seronegative. The J gene is TRBJ2-7, the V gene TRBV2, with TRBD1 identical over 8 bases. The source material was PBMCs. The CDR3, as DNA: TGTGCCAGCAGCCCGGAGGGGTGGACAGGGACCTACGAGCAGTACTTC. Amino acid sequence: CASSPEGWTGTYEQYF.